Sequencing of this T cell receptor beta chain was carried out in a study of cytomegalovirus exposure and HLA in healthy donors. Study-wide background: Earlier sequencing of about 179 million T cells yielded under 120 million unique TCR beta sequences.

The primer mix had 60 Vbeta and 13 Jbeta primers. Sequenced by immunoSEQ multiplex PCR; TCRdb stores in-frame clones only, minus some. The table has 150,000 to 180,000 clones, approximately 80% seen once. Study observations and caveats: Association of 16,951 TCR beta sequences with HLA alleles was found at 0.05 false discovery rate in a later analysis. The study reported that TCR beta sequences accurately predicted HLA-A and HLA-B alleles in most subjects. According to reports, the classifier identified cytomegalovirus status with high specificity and sensitivity.

On this clone itself: Its antigen is as yet unknown.

The length of the CDR3 is 15 residues. V was shortened by 7 bases and J by 9 bases, with 22 bases between the two germline ends. Germline values: CDR1 MNHEY, CDR2 SMNVEV (reference sequence). The clonotype was recovered from a woman aged 40 to 50 in good health and CMV-seropositive. The chain carries TRBV27 and TRBJ2-1, with a possible D match to TRBD1 (6 bases). Sequencing was done on a sample of PBMCs. CDR3 nucleotide sequence: TGTGCCAGCAAACAGGGAACACAGGCCGAAGGTGAGCAGTTCTTC. Translating gives CASKQGTQAEGEQFF.